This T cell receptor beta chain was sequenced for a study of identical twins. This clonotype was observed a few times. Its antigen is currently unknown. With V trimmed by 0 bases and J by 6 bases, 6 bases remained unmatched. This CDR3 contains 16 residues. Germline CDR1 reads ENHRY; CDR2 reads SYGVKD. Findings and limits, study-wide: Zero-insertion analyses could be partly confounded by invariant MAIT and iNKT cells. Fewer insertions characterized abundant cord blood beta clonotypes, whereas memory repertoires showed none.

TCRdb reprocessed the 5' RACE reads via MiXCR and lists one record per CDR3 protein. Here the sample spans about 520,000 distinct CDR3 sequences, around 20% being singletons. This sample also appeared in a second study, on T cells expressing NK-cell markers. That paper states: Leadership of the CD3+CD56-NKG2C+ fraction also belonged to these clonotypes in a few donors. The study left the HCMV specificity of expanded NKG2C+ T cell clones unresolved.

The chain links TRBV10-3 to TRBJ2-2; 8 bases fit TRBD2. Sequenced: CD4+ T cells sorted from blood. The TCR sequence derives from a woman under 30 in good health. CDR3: CAISESSGGISGELFF. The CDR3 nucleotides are TGTGCCATCAGTGAGTCCAGCGGGGGAATCTCCGGGGAGCTGTTTTTT.